Described below is a single TCR beta chain sequence and its context. Its target is unknown. Other DNA variants within this sample encode the same CDR3. The CDR3 runs 13 residues. Germline V gene data show CDR1 as KGHSH and CDR2 as LQKENI. Trimming removed 3 bases at V and 6 bases at J, with 9 bases between. The record originates from a study of shared clonotypes between healthy human individuals. Across the whole study: Per-donor plates numbered three CD4 naive, three CD4 memory, two CD8 naive and one CD8 memory.

Study-wide points: Clonotype sharing across several donors was observed for about 4.8% of naive CD4 clonotypes. It was the few donors that limited the genetic and exposure-history diversity represented. Depth of sequencing was expected to influence donor clonotype sharing.

The assay was immunoSEQ multiplex PCR, and TCRdb's table has in-frame clones only and misses some. The data show approximately 940,000 clones, around three quarters seen once. The chain uses TRBV18 and TRBJ1-5; D is uncertain. This receptor was taken from a man between 18 and 35 years old in good health. Material: memory CD4+ T cells sorted from blood. Subset denoted: CD45RA-negative fraction. The CDR3 region is CASSPGGSQPQHF. The CDR3 DNA sequence: TGTGCCAGCTCACCCGGAGGCAGTCAGCCCCAGCATTTT.